The sequence of this TCR beta chain was determined in a study of blood T cell repertoires in COVID-19. At the level of the study: Spain, Italy and the United States supplied samples that represented acute and convalescent COVID-19.

V dropped 6 bases and J dropped 7 bases, with 21 bases sitting between them. CDR1 and CDR2 from the germline V gene are LNHDA and SQIVND (reference sequence). The CDR3 sequence is 15 residues long. Cohort assignment relied on participant-reported clinical history. Source study methods: Reference gene primers were amplified, and this amplification served to estimate nucleated cell counts. Here immunoSEQ multiplex PCR was the method, and the copy in TCRdb shows in-frame clones only, minus some. Clonal size and the V and J genes are those of that table, whereas D and trimming came from the DNA. The sample yields 210,000 or so clones, 80% seen once.

Material: PBMCs or T cells enriched from blood (not recorded which). This receptor was obtained from a man between 25 and 39 years old with acute COVID-19. The chain carries TRBV19 and TRBJ2-5, with D possibly being TRBD2 (6 bases). CDR3 loop: CASRPGQNTRGTQYF. The CDR3 DNA is TGTGCCAGTAGACCGGGGCAGAATACGCGGGGGACCCAGTACTTC.